This TCR beta chain was sequenced in a study of T cells in Graves' hyperthyroidism and ophthalmopathy. RNA transcripts gave rise to amplified TCR beta CDR3 regions. HTBI primers were used for first-round RT-PCR of the TCR CDR3. TCRdb called the multiplex PCR reads again in MiXCR, with one record for every CDR3 protein. This sample carries about 99,000 distinct CDR3 sequences, over 45% of them seen once, and the ten largest clones take under 30%. Comment on this clonotype: Its antigen remains unidentified.

Graves' hyperthyroidism showing no ophthalmopathy progression within 18 months was considered stable. Lactation, pregnancy, other autoimmune disease or uncontrolled infection led to exclusion of patients. Study findings and constraints: From stable hyperthyroidism, ophthalmopathy was separated by a 13 V-J model.

From germline, CDR1 is SGHTA and CDR2 FQGNSA. This CDR3 comprises 14 residues. J gave up 5 bases and V 1 base, and 0 bases lay outside the gene matches. The clonotype was recovered from a man aged 35 to 55 with Graves' hyperthyroidism. The chain has TRBV7-2 and TRBJ1-4; 8 bases agree with TRBD1. Material for sequencing was blood. CDR3 DNA: TGTGCCAGCAGCTTAGGGACAGGGAATGAAAAACTGTTTTTT. Translating it yields CASSLGTGNEKLFF.